The 13 T cell receptor beta chains below come from one sample, sequenced in a study of cytomegalovirus exposure and HLA in healthy donors. Primers: 60 Vbeta forward and 13 Jbeta reverse. Clones were sequenced by immunoSEQ multiplex PCR, and TCRdb holds only the in-frame ones, with some missing. The sample shows about 140,000 clones, nearly 80% of them seen only once. The sample taken for sequencing was PBMCs. Receptor source: a male donor in good health and CMV-seronegative.

The chain has TRBV5-6 and TRBJ1-1, with a weak D call TRBD1 (6 bases). V shed 1 base and J shed 3 bases, with 10 bases lying between them. The CDR3 contains 14 residues. Germline assignment: CDR1 SGHDT and CDR2 YYEEEE. The CDR3 here is CASSLRGIDTEAFF. The CDR3 DNA sequence: TGTGCCAGCAGCTTGAGGGGGATCGACACTGAAGCTTTCTTT.

Only a few counts were recorded for this clone. The chain has TRBV5-6 and TRBJ2-7; 10 bases map to TRBD1. V lost 4 bases, J lost 7 bases, and 8 bases stayed unmatched. Germline values: CDR1 SGHDT, CDR2 YYEEEE. The CDR3 consists of 14 residues. CDR3 sequence: CASSPGQGFREQYF. The CDR3 DNA reads TGTGCCAGCAGCCCGGGACAGGGGTTTCGAGAGCAGTACTTC.

The chain has TRBV5-1 and TRBJ2-2, with TRBD1 matching 11 bases. The J segment lost 4 bases and the V segment lost 4 bases, leaving 9 bases of the junction unmatched. The CDR3 runs to 17 residues. CDR1 and CDR2 (germline): SGHRS, YFSETQ. In DNA, the CDR3 is TGCGCCAGCAGCCTAAGAGGGACAGGGGGAATCACCGGGGAGCTGTTTTTT. Translating gives CASSLRGTGGITGELFF. The variable domain in full, with the rest retrieved from reference TRBV5-1 and TRBJ2-2, is KAGVTQTPRYLIKTRGQQVTLSCSPISGHRSVSWYQQTPGQGLQFLFEYFSETQRNKGNFPGRFSGRQFSNSRSEMNVSTLELGDSALYLCASSLRGTGGITGELFFGEGSRLTVL.

V gene TRBV19 combines with J gene TRBJ1-1; 7 nucleotides line up with TRBD1. After removal of 6 bases from V and 0 bases from J, the junction contained 7 bases not matched to a gene. The CDR3 sequence is 15 residues long. Germline V gene lookup returns CDR1 LNHDA and CDR2 SQIVND (reference sequence). The CDR3 is CASSLLGTVNTEAFF. The CDR3 bases are TGTGCCAGTAGCCTTTTAGGGACAGTGAACACTGAAGCTTTCTTT. The full variable domain, with the rest looked up from reference TRBV19 and TRBJ1-1, is DGGITQSPKYLFRKEGQNVTLSCEQNLNHDAMYWYRQDPGQGLRLIYYSQIVNDFQKGDIAEGYSVSREKKESFPLTVTSAQKNPTAFYLCASSLLGTVNTEAFFGQGTRLTVV.

The rearrangement links TRBV6-1 to TRBJ2-5; 8 nucleotides match TRBD1. The DNA end is more similar to TRBJ2-7, so the J call may be wrong. The V gene's germline CDR1 is MNHNS and CDR2 SASEGT. The CDR3 consists of 14 residues. CDR3 sequence: CAGSDRGLPYEQYF. CDR3 bases: TGTGCCGGATCTGACAGGGGTCTCCCCTACGAGCAGTACTTC.

The chain carries TRBV4-3 and TRBJ1-5, with D perhaps matching TRBD1 (5 bases). Looked up from germline, CDR1 is LGHNA and CDR2 is YSLEER. The germline V and J ends were trimmed by 3 bases and 5 bases, with 14 bases remaining between them. There are 15 residues in the CDR3. CDR3 in amino acids: CASSQGLRRDQPQHF. In DNA, the CDR3 is TGCGCCAGCAGCCAGGGACTACGTAGGGATCAGCCCCAGCATTTT.

This chain joins TRBV5-4 and TRBJ2-5; TRBD1 might be the D (6 bases). This CDR3 contains 13 residues. V was shortened by 3 bases and J by 2 bases, with 8 bases between the two germline ends. In germline, CDR1 is SGHNT, CDR2 YYREEE (reference sequence). Here the CDR3 reads CASSSRGQETQYF. Written as DNA, the CDR3 is TGTGCCAGCAGCTCGAGGGGGCAAGAGACCCAGTACTTC.

This clone has a single count. The rearrangement joins TRBV9 to TRBJ1-2; a possible D gene is TRBD1 (5 bases). Trimming removed 0 bases at V and 6 bases at J, with 15 bases between. Germline V gene data show CDR1 as SGDLS and CDR2 as YYNGEE. There are 15 residues in the CDR3. The CDR3 nucleotides are TGTGCCAGCAGCGTAGGGAGGGGAGGCGTGGATGGCTACACCTTC. The encoded protein is CASSVGRGGVDGYTF.

The genes are TRBV7-9 and TRBJ2-1, with a possible D match to TRBD2 (7 bases). CDR3 length: 15 amino acids. Germline loops: CDR1 SEHNR, CDR2 FQNEAQ (reference sequence). V dropped 0 bases and J dropped 7 bases, with 13 bases sitting between them. The CDR3 DNA follows: TGTGCCAGCAGCTTAGCGGGGGGGCCTAGGAATGAGCAGTTCTTC. Protein sequence: CASSLAGGPRNEQFF.

V usage is TRBV11-2 and J usage is TRBJ2-7; possibly TRBD2 for D (6 bases). V lost 7 bases and J 4 bases, leaving 17 bases between the germline ends. From germline, CDR1 is SGHAT and CDR2 FQNNGV. The CDR3 totals 14 residues. The CDR3 here is CASTPSGGPYEQYF. For the CDR3, the DNA is TGTGCCAGCACCCCGTCCGGAGGGCCTTACGAGCAGTACTTC.

This clone has a single count. The chain couples TRBV5-4 to TRBJ2-5, with 10 bases matching TRBD2. Germline V gives CDR1 SGHNT, CDR2 YYREEE (reference sequence). The junction had 9 bases not matched to a gene; V was cut back by 0 bases and J by 7 bases. This CDR3 has 16 amino acids. Here the CDR3 DNA reads TGTGCCAGCAGCTTGGCTAGCGGGGGACCCGCAGGGACCCAGTACTTC. It translates to CASSLASGGPAGTQYF.

V and J are TRBV19 and TRBJ2-7; 7 bases fit TRBD1. The trim removed 8 bases at V and 5 bases at J, leaving 9 bases unmatched. Per germline, CDR1 LNHDA and CDR2 SQIVND (reference sequence). CDR3 length equals 13 residues. CDR3 bases: TGTGCCAGTTCACCGGGACAGTCGAACGAGCAGTACTTC. This codes for CASSPGQSNEQYF.

CDR3 in amino acids: CASSLGHGYEQYF. The CDR3 bases are TGTGCCAGCAGCTTGGGACATGGATACGAGCAGTACTTC. The V and J genes are TRBV7-2 and TRBJ2-7, with D possibly being TRBD1 (6 bases). Germline V gene data show CDR1 as SGHTA and CDR2 as FQGNSA. V was trimmed by 3 bases and J by 4 bases, leaving 10 bases between them. The CDR3 contains 13 residues.